Each of the 32 T cell receptor beta chains below was sequenced from the same sample in a study of cytomegalovirus exposure and HLA in healthy donors. Both 60 Vbeta primers and 13 Jbeta primers went into the PCR. Repertoires were generated with immunoSEQ multiplex PCR, while TCRdb's copy carries only in-frame clones and drops some. The table has 150,000 to 200,000 clones, roughly 77% seen once; the top ten hold 4.7%. Sequenced sample: PBMCs. These receptors were collected from a young man in good health and CMV-seropositive.

V is TRBV5-4 and J is TRBJ2-2; weak D call: TRBD1 (6 bases). Germline V gene lookup returns CDR1 SGHNT and CDR2 YYREEE (reference sequence). The germline V and J ends were trimmed by 4 bases and 0 bases, with 10 bases remaining between them. CDR3 length: 15 amino acids. CDR3 loop: CASSLGQTNTGELFF. The CDR3 DNA follows: TGTGCCAGCAGCCTAGGACAGACGAACACCGGGGAGCTGTTTTTT.

The chain is built from TRBV6-5 and TRBJ1-2; D is undetermined. Trimming cost V 2 bases and J 0 bases, with 10 bases left between them. From germline, CDR1 is MNHEY and CDR2 SVGAGI. The CDR3 runs 15 residues. Here the CDR3 reads CASSYLAESNYGYTF. CDR3 coding DNA: TGTGCCAGCAGTTACCTGGCGGAGTCTAACTATGGCTACACCTTC.

The rearrangement links TRBV2 to TRBJ2-2, with 7 bases fitting TRBD1. V shed 6 bases and J 3 bases; nucleotides not matched to a gene: 7. Germline V lookup: CDR1 SNHLY, CDR2 FYNNEI. The CDR3 extends over 15 amino acids. This CDR3 is CASRAGTVDTGELFF. DNA for the CDR3: TGTGCCAGCAGGGCCGGGACAGTCGACACCGGGGAGCTGTTTTTT.

The rearrangement joins TRBV10-3 to TRBJ1-2; D is possibly TRBD1 (5 bases). CDR1 and CDR2 from the germline V gene are ENHRY and SYGVKD. The CDR3 consists of 17 residues. The germline V and J ends were trimmed by 2 bases and 6 bases, with 22 bases remaining between them. The CDR3 reads CAISEAAQGRRGNGYTF. The CDR3 DNA reads as TGTGCCATCAGTGAGGCCGCCCAGGGCAGGAGGGGTAATGGCTACACCTTC.

This clone was counted only a few times. The J gene is TRBJ2-3, the V gene TRBV5-8; D is possibly TRBD1 (6 bases). This CDR3 is built from 15 residues. Germline assignment: CDR1 SGHTS and CDR2 YDEGEE. V was clipped by 1 base and J by 1 base, with 10 bases between them. CDR3 region: CASSLHRAGTDTQYF. The DNA of the CDR3 is TGTGCCAGCAGCTTGCACAGGGCTGGCACAGATACGCAGTATTTT.

The chain joins TRBV6-5 to TRBJ2-1; 11 bases agree with TRBD2. This CDR3 region has 15 residues. Germline V CDR1 and CDR2: MNHEY, SVGAGI. V shed 5 bases and J 4 bases; nucleotides not matched to a gene: 4. The CDR3 is CASSGRLAGYNEQFF. CDR3 bases: TGTGCCAGCAGTGGTCGACTAGCGGGGTACAATGAGCAGTTCTTC.

The chain uses TRBV6-1 and TRBJ2-5; 7 bases are a match to TRBD1. The V segment lost 3 bases and the J segment 2 bases; nucleotides outside the gene matches: 15. There are 18 residues in the CDR3. The germline gives CDR1 MNHNS, CDR2 SASEGT. The CDR3 nucleotides read TGTGCCAGCAGTGAGGCCTGGGGTTGGGACAGTGTACAAGAGACCCAGTACTTC. Its protein product is CASSEAWGWDSVQETQYF.

V and J are TRBV5-4 and TRBJ2-5, with TRBD2 as a possible D gene (6 bases). Germline CDR1 and CDR2: SGHNT and YYREEE (reference sequence). Between the trimmed V and J ends, which lost 5 bases and 5 bases, there was a span of 13 bases. This CDR3 is 13 amino acids long. The CDR3 DNA reads TGTGCCAGCAGGGTCCCTAGCGAGGAGACCCAGTACTTC. Its protein is CASRVPSEETQYF.

The chain combines TRBV19 with TRBJ1-2; D unresolved. V was pared by 3 bases and J by 2 bases, with 10 bases between. The length of the CDR3 is 14 residues. The germline CDR1 and CDR2 sequences are LNHDA and SQIVND (reference sequence). The CDR3 spells CASSMRIRNYGYTF. The CDR3 bases are TGTGCCAGTAGTATGAGAATCCGAAACTATGGCTACACCTTC.

The genes are TRBV6-4 and TRBJ2-3; D uncertain. Germline CDR1 reads MRHNA; CDR2 reads SNTAGT. The CDR3 loop spans 15 amino acids. V gave up 4 bases and J gave up 4 bases, with 15 bases separating them. For the CDR3, the DNA is TGTGCCAGCAGTGCTGCCTTAGGTGGAGCAGATACGCAGTATTTT. This gives the protein CASSAALGGADTQYF.

The chain couples TRBV7-2 to TRBJ1-5; 7 bases are a match to TRBD1. There are 15 residues in the CDR3. Germline values: CDR1 SGHTA, CDR2 FQGNSA. The V and J ends lost 1 base and 5 bases, in that order; junction bases with no gene match: 5. The CDR3 region is CASSLGQGQYQPQHF. CDR3 sequence (DNA): TGTGCCAGCAGCTTAGGACAGGGCCAATATCAGCCCCAGCATTTT. The complete variable domain, with remaining parts taken from reference TRBV7-2 and TRBJ1-5, reads GAGVSQSPSNKVTEKGKDVELRCDPISGHTALYWYRQSLGQGLEFLIYFQGNSAPDKSGLPSDRFSAERTGGSVSTLTIQRTQQEDSAVYLCASSLGQGQYQPQHFGDGTRLSIL.

Note on this clone: Different DNA sequences within this sample yield the same CDR3. The chain combines TRBV2 with TRBJ2-1; no definite D call. The V end was cut by 7 bases, the J end by 1 base, with 5 bases between. CDR3 length equals 12 residues. Germline V gene lookup returns CDR1 SNHLY and CDR2 FYNNEI. CDR3 protein: CASTRSYNEQFF. CDR3 in DNA: TGTGCCAGCACTAGGTCCTACAATGAGCAGTTCTTC. The entire variable domain, with the rest obtained from reference TRBV2 and TRBJ2-1, is as follows: EPEVTQTPSHQVTQMGQEVILRCVPISNHLYFYWYRQILGQKVEFLVSFYNNEISEKSEIFDDQFSVERPDGSNFTLKIRSTKLEDSAMYFCASTRSYNEQFFGPGTRLTVL.

This chain uses TRBV30 with TRBJ1-5; no clear D. V was shortened by 0 bases and J by 7 bases, with 13 bases between the two germline ends. CDR3 length: 14 residues. Germline V lookup: CDR1 GTSNPN, CDR2 SVGIG (reference sequence). CDR3 DNA sequence: TGTGCCTGGAGTGTTGCAACGTACGAGCAGCCCCAGCATTTT. Its translation: CAWSVATYEQPQHF.

This clone is a singleton in its sample. The chain joins TRBV5-4 to TRBJ2-1; D might be TRBD2 (7 bases). This CDR3 contains 14 residues. CDR1 and CDR2 (germline): SGHNT, YYREEE (reference sequence). Trimming cost V 4 bases and J 5 bases, with 13 bases left between them. CDR3 sequence: CASSLGGRDNEQFF. CDR3 sequence (DNA): TGTGCCAGCAGCCTCGGGGGGCGGGACAATGAGCAGTTCTTC.

This clone was picked up a small number of times. The V and J genes are TRBV6-1 and TRBJ2-1, with TRBD1 matching 9 bases. This CDR3 comprises 15 residues. Germline lookup yields CDR1 MNHNS and CDR2 SASEGT. V was clipped by 10 bases and J by 3 bases; unmatched bases: 10. CDR3 amino acids: CATSNGTGLYNEQFF. In DNA form, the CDR3 reads TGTGCCACATCCAACGGGACAGGGCTCTACAATGAGCAGTTCTTC.

The genes are TRBV5-4 and TRBJ2-3; 11 nucleotides line up with TRBD2. CDR1 is SGHNT and CDR2 is YYREEE in the germline V gene (reference sequence). The CDR3 is 20 residues long. The ends lost 0 bases at V and 0 bases at J; junction bases unmatched: 12. The CDR3 DNA is TGTGCCAGCAGCTTGGGGGGACTAGCGGAATTTTACTATAGCACAGATACGCAGTATTTT. Translation gives CASSLGGLAEFYYSTDTQYF.

DNA for the CDR3: TGTGCCAGCAGCCAAGCCCGGGACTCCATTGGCACAGATACGCAGTATTTT. Translating it yields CASSQARDSIGTDTQYF. This chain links TRBV4-2 with TRBJ2-3; D is possibly TRBD2 (6 bases). This CDR3 has 17 residues. Per the germline V gene, CDR1 is LGHNA and CDR2 is YNFKEQ. V was trimmed by 1 base and J by 1 base, leaving 15 bases between them.

This chain joins TRBV29-1 and TRBJ2-7; 13 bases align to TRBD2. This CDR3 comprises 12 residues. Germline V gene lookup returns CDR1 SQVTM and CDR2 ANQGSEA. J lost 7 bases, V lost 7 bases, and 4 bases had no gene match. The CDR3 DNA follows: TGCAGCGCCGCACTAGCGGGAGGGGAGCAGTACGTC. Its protein product is CSAALAGGEQYV.

This clone was observed a few times. This rearrangement joins TRBV4-1 to TRBJ1-4; TRBD1 might be the D (5 bases). The CDR3 contains 17 residues. Germline CDR1 and CDR2: MGHRA and YSYEKL. V dropped 1 base and J dropped 4 bases, with 16 bases sitting between them. The CDR3: CASSQANRGTGNEKLFF. CDR3 nucleotide sequence: TGCGCCAGCAGCCAAGCGAACCGAGGGACTGGTAATGAAAAACTGTTTTTT.

The J gene is TRBJ2-1, the V gene TRBV5-1, with 13 bases lining up with TRBD2. Germline CDR1 and CDR2: SGHRS and YFSETQ. The CDR3 spans 16 residues. The V segment lost 0 bases and the J segment 7 bases; nucleotides outside the gene matches: 4. The CDR3: CASSLGLAGGHNEQFF. CDR3 coding DNA: TGCGCCAGCAGCTTGGGACTAGCGGGAGGTCATAATGAGCAGTTCTTC.

This clone was counted between two and nine times. The chain couples TRBV5-4 to TRBJ2-7; TRBD1 matches 10 bases. The V segment lost 3 bases and the J segment 5 bases; nucleotides outside the gene matches: 5. From germline, CDR1 is SGHNT and CDR2 YYREEE (reference sequence). CDR3 length: 14 residues. CDR3: CASSYGQGGHEQYV. The CDR3 DNA reads as TGTGCCAGCAGCTACGGACAGGGGGGCCACGAGCAGTACGTC.

The CDR3 protein is CASSTGTGQLGYTF. The CDR3 region has the DNA TGTGCCAGCTCGACGGGCACAGGACAGCTTGGCTACACCTTC. This chain links TRBV27 with TRBJ1-2; a possible D gene is TRBD1 (6 bases). CDR3 length: 14 residues. The germline V gene encodes CDR1 MNHEY and CDR2 SMNVEV (reference sequence). The V gene lost 8 bases and the J gene lost 7 bases, with 20 bases spanning the gap.

V and J are TRBV15 and TRBJ1-5; 7 positions match TRBD1. The length of the CDR3 is 14 residues. The ends lost 1 base at V and 5 bases at J; junction bases unmatched: 2. Germline V gene sequence: CDR1 LNHNV, CDR2 YYDKDF (reference sequence). The CDR3 nucleotides are TGTGCCACCAGCAGAGGACAGGGCTATCAGCCCCAGCATTTT. Encoded protein: CATSRGQGYQPQHF.

This sequence joins TRBV1 and TRBJ2-7; TRBD1 is taken as the D call from the table, unchecked against the DNA. TRBV1 represents a pseudogene. This CDR3 is 14 amino acids long. This CDR3 is CTSSQEQGTYEQYV. The CDR3 DNA follows: TGCACCAGCAGCCAAGAACAGGGGACCTACGAGCAGTACGTC.

The chain is built from TRBV11-3 and TRBJ1-1; the D is unclear. CDR1 SGHNT and CDR2 YENEEA come from the germline V gene. The CDR3 has 14 residues. V lost 0 bases, J lost 4 bases, and 9 bases lay in between. The CDR3 coding sequence is TGTGCCAGCAGCTTAGACAGGCTTGGCACTGAAGCTTTCTTT. Translated, it gives CASSLDRLGTEAFF.

The chain joins TRBV19 to TRBJ1-4; the match to TRBD1 covers 7 bases. The CDR3 covers 14 residues. Per germline, CDR1 LNHDA and CDR2 SQIVND (reference sequence). The J segment lost 8 bases and the V segment lost 1 base, leaving 4 bases of the junction unmatched. The CDR3 protein is CASSIGQGLEKLFF. The CDR3 bases are TGTGCCAGTAGTATAGGACAGGGATTGGAAAAACTGTTTTTT.

The V and J genes are TRBV2 and TRBJ2-3, with 8 bases aligning to TRBD2. Germline V gene data show CDR1 as SNHLY and CDR2 as FYNNEI. V dropped 7 bases and J dropped 2; count of bases not matched to a gene: 11. The CDR3 covers 16 residues. CDR3 sequence: CASTKRTSWDTDTQYF. In nucleotides, the CDR3 is TGTGCCAGCACCAAGAGGACTAGCTGGGACACAGATACGCAGTATTTT.

A few counts support this clone. The J gene is TRBJ2-6, the V gene TRBV5-1; TRBD1 is a possible D gene (6 bases). Per the germline V gene, CDR1 is SGHRS and CDR2 is YFSETQ. The CDR3 length is 18 residues. Trimming cost V 1 base and J 0 bases, with 14 bases left between them. The CDR3 here is CASSLLEQGNSGANVLTF. The DNA of the CDR3 is TGCGCCAGCAGCTTGTTGGAACAGGGAAACTCTGGGGCCAACGTCCTGACTTTC. The full variable domain, in which reference TRBV5-1 and TRBJ2-6 provide the parts outside the CDR3, is KAGVTQTPRYLIKTRGQQVTLSCSPISGHRSVSWYQQTPGQGLQFLFEYFSETQRNKGNFPGRFSGRQFSNSRSEMNVSTLELGDSALYLCASSLLEQGNSGANVLTFGAGSRLTVL.

The chain has TRBV11-2 and TRBJ2-2, with TRBD2 matching 7 bases. The germline CDR1 and CDR2 sequences are SGHAT and FQNNGV. This CDR3 contains 14 residues. The ends lost 5 bases at V and 1 base at J; junction bases unmatched: 1. CDR3 nucleotide sequence: TGTGCCAGCAGCCCGGGGGGGAACACCGGGGAGCTGTTTTTT. It encodes CASSPGGNTGELFF. Based on the CDR3 plus reference TRBV11-2 and TRBJ2-2, the full variable domain is EAGVAQSPRYKIIEKRQSVAFWCNPISGHATLYWYQQILGQGPKLLIQFQNNGVVDDSQLPKDRFSAERLKGVDSTLKIQPAKLEDSAVYLCASSPGGNTGELFFGEGSRLTVL.

The chain has TRBV7-9 and TRBJ2-5; D is perhaps TRBD2 (5 bases). CDR1 is SEHNR and CDR2 is FQNEAQ in the germline V gene (reference sequence). V lost 4 bases and J 1 base, leaving 13 bases between the germline ends. The CDR3 runs 15 residues. The CDR3 nucleotides read TGTGCCAGCAGCTCCGGAGCCGGGATCCAAGAGACCCAGTACTTC. It encodes CASSSGAGIQETQYF. The whole variable domain, remainder taken from reference TRBV7-9 and TRBJ2-5, is DTGVSQNPRHKITKRGQNVTFRCDPISEHNRLYWYRQTLGQGPEFLTYFQNEAQLEKSRLLSDRFSAERPKGSFSTLEIQRTEQGDSAMYLCASSSGAGIQETQYFGPGTRLLVL.

The genes are TRBV6-1 and TRBJ2-2; D is uncertain. Trimming stripped 6 bases from V and 7 bases from J, with 15 bases between. Germline-derived CDR1 and CDR2 are MNHNS and SASEGT. The CDR3 has 14 residues. In DNA, the CDR3 is TGTGCCAGCAGCCGCGGAGCCAATATCGGGGAGCTGTTTTTT. Protein product: CASSRGANIGELFF.

This clone has a single count. The J gene is TRBJ1-6, the V gene TRBV5-1; a weak D match, TRBD1 (5 bases). In germline, CDR1 is SGHRS, CDR2 YFSETQ. This CDR3 region has 16 residues. Trimming shortened V by 4 bases and J by 7 bases, and 18 bases separated the two germline ends. CDR3 DNA: TGCGCCAGCAGCCTTGGTATAGGGGATACCAATTCACCCCTCCACTTT. The encoded protein is CASSLGIGDTNSPLHF. Variable domain in full (rest from reference TRBV5-1 and TRBJ1-6): KAGVTQTPRYLIKTRGQQVTLSCSPISGHRSVSWYQQTPGQGLQFLFEYFSETQRNKGNFPGRFSGRQFSNSRSEMNVSTLELGDSALYLCASSLGIGDTNSPLHFGNGTRLTVT.